Ten or more counts support the clone carrying this TCR beta chain. TCRdb analysed the 5' RACE reads with MiXCR anew, one entry per CDR3 protein. The sample has roughly 51,000 distinct CDR3 sequences, 11% seen once. The record originates from a study of early T cells in non-severe SARS-CoV-2 infection. CDR1 and CDR2 from the germline V gene are SNHLY and FYNNEI. The CDR3 is 12 amino acids. Trimming took off 4 bases at V and 5 bases at J, with 7 bases between the two ends. This receptor was obtained from an adult who was a healthcare worker with PCR-confirmed SARS-CoV-2 infection or an uninfected control (not recorded which). The chain links TRBV2 to TRBJ2-3; D is possibly TRBD1 (5 bases). Sequencing input: whole blood. DNA for the CDR3: TGTGCCAGCAGTGGGACAATAGATACGCAGTATTTT. This sequence encodes CASSGTIDTQYF.